The source of this T cell receptor beta chain is a study of cytomegalovirus exposure and HLA in healthy donors. Study-level background: Researchers previously reported finding more than 100 million unique TCR beta sequences from about 200 million T cells. Drawn from HLA-typed donors, around 85 million unique TCRs were held in an early data release.

Study results and caveats: When analyzed later, a missense DCLRE1C variant was found to be linked to TCR beta V- and J-gene trimming.

The V gene lost 5 bases and the J gene lost 3 bases, with 14 bases spanning the gap. This CDR3 has 14 residues. CDR1 is PRHDT, CDR2 FYEKMQ, per germline (reference sequence). The study ran its PCR with 60 Vbeta and 13 Jbeta primers. Clones were read by immunoSEQ multiplex PCR, and TCRdb kept only the in-frame ones, dropping some. The table lists about 140,000 clones, 70% to 85% of them singletons. This clone was seen only once. The antigen remains unidentified. The receptor was isolated from a young man in good health and CMV-seropositive. V and J are TRBV13 and TRBJ2-7, with D perhaps TRBD1 (5 bases). Input material: PBMCs. CDR3 in amino acids: CASSPDSEVYEQYF. CDR3 DNA: TGTGCCAGCAGCCCCGACAGTGAGGTCTACGAGCAGTACTTC.